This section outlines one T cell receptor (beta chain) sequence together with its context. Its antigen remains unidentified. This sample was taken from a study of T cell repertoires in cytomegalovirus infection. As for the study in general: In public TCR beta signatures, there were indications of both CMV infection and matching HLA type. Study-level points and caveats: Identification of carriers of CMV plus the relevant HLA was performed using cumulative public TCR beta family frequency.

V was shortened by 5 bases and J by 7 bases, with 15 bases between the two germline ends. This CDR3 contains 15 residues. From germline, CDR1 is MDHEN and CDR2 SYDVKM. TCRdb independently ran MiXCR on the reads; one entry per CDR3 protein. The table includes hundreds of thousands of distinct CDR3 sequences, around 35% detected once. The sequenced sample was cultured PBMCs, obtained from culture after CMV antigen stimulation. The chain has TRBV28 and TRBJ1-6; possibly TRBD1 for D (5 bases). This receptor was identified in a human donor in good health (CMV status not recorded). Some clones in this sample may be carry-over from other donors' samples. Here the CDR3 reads CASSGASEGNSPLHF. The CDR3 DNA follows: TGTGCCAGCAGTGGGGCATCAGAGGGGAATTCACCCCTCCACTTT.